The clone carrying this T cell receptor (beta chain) was found a few times. V lost 0 bases and J lost 2; bases outside the gene matches: 1. This CDR3 comprises 14 residues. CDR1 and CDR2 from the germline V gene are DFQATT and SNEGSKA (reference sequence). Template-switching 5'RACE yielded the TCR cDNA; a universal primer site and UMIs were added in the process. TCRdb called the 5' RACE reads again in MiXCR, with one record for every CDR3 protein. The sample includes about 500,000 distinct CDR3 sequences, about 15% seen only once; the top ten take roughly 17%. The data originate from a study of T cells after yellow fever vaccination. Study-level background: Fractions of low cell number were prepared using SMART-Seq v4 Ultra Low Input.

This receptor was identified in a man aged 18 to 30 who received the YFV17D yellow fever vaccine. The gene calls are TRBV20-1 and TRBJ2-4; 7 nucleotides match TRBD2. Sample: PBMCs, taken 4 to 6 days after the first yellow fever vaccination. CDR3 residues: CSARDGGSKNIQYF. CDR3 nucleotides: TGCAGTGCTAGAGACGGGGGGTCCAAAAACATTCAGTACTTC.